Following are 25 T cell receptor beta chains from one sample sequenced in a study of blood T cell repertoires in COVID-19. Sequenced by immunoSEQ multiplex PCR; TCRdb stores in-frame clones only, minus some. The data hold under 300,000 clones, with 65% to 90% observed a single time. Sequenced: peripheral blood. These receptors were collected from a human donor in a cohort sampled during active COVID-19.

In nucleotides, the CDR3 is TGTGCCAGCAGTCCCCGCAGGGGGTCCTACGAGCAGTACTTC. Protein product: CASSPRRGSYEQYF. V is TRBV28 and J is TRBJ2-7, with 7 nucleotides matching TRBD1. Germline trimming cut 5 bases from V and 1 base from J; bases unmatched to any gene: 5. Germline CDR1 MDHEN, CDR2 SYDVKM. The CDR3 extends over 14 amino acids.

CDR3 residues: CASSTGGGNEKLFF. CDR3 DNA: TGTGCCAGCAGCACAGGGGGGGGTAATGAAAAACTGTTTTTT. This chain uses TRBV7-2 with TRBJ1-4; 8 positions match TRBD1. With V trimmed by 5 bases and J by 4 bases, 3 bases remained unmatched. CDR1 SGHTA and CDR2 FQGNSA come from the germline V gene. This CDR3 is built from 14 residues.

The J gene is TRBJ2-1, the V gene TRBV9, with TRBD1 as a possible D gene (5 bases). CDR3 length: 16 residues. The germline gives CDR1 SGDLS, CDR2 YYNGEE. Trimming left V 0 bases short and J 7 bases short, with 17 bases between. The CDR3 region is CASSVVGGQGRNEQFF. CDR3 DNA: TGTGCCAGCAGCGTAGTAGGCGGTCAGGGTAGAAATGAGCAGTTCTTC.

This clone was observed a single time. This chain joins TRBV2 and TRBJ2-1; D is perhaps TRBD1 (5 bases). V was clipped by 7 bases and J by 8 bases, with 21 bases between them. This CDR3 comprises 15 residues. CDR1 is SNHLY, CDR2 FYNNEI, per germline. CDR3 sequence (DNA): TGTGCCAGCACGAAACAGGTTTTATCCGGCGATGAGCAGTTCTTC. Protein: CASTKQVLSGDEQFF.

The chain joins TRBV29-1 to TRBJ1-1, with D possibly TRBD1 on 6 matching bases. Trimming removed 6 bases from V and 7 bases from J, with 24 bases in between. The germline CDR1 and CDR2 sequences are SQVTM and ANQGSEA. The CDR3 is 15 residues long. Written as DNA, the CDR3 is TGCAGCGTCGCCGGGGGGGCGACTCTCATGGGTGAAGCTTTCTTT. Its protein is CSVAGGATLMGEAFF.

The genes are TRBV12-3 or TRBV12-4 and TRBJ1-2; tentative D call: TRBD1 (6 bases). This CDR3 is 13 amino acids long. V lost 3 bases and J 5 bases, leaving 10 bases between the germline ends. This chain's CDR3 is CASSFGGPYGYTF. The CDR3, as DNA: TGTGCCAGCAGTTTCGGGGGGCCTTATGGCTACACCTTC.

The chain has TRBV5-1 and TRBJ2-3; TRBD2 matches at 15 bases. The CDR3 runs to 17 residues. CDR1 SGHRS and CDR2 YFSETQ come from the germline V gene. The trim removed 4 bases at V and 4 bases at J, leaving 7 bases unmatched. CDR3 in amino acids: CASSLPGLAGGSDTQYF. The CDR3 DNA reads as TGCGCCAGCAGCCTCCCCGGACTAGCGGGAGGGTCAGATACGCAGTATTTT.

The genes are TRBV18 and TRBJ2-3, with D perhaps matching TRBD1 (5 bases). The CDR3 has 18 amino acids. CDR1 and CDR2 (germline): KGHSH, LQKENI. V lost 3 bases, J lost 4 bases, and 23 bases lay in between. This chain's CDR3 is CASSPAGLGYGGADTQYF. The CDR3 DNA reads as TGTGCCAGCTCACCGGCAGGGTTAGGGTATGGTGGAGCAGATACGCAGTATTTT.

The chain combines TRBV5-4 with TRBJ2-1; 7 bases agree with TRBD2. The CDR3 is 16 amino acids. Germline CDR1 and CDR2: SGHNT and YYREEE (reference sequence). Germline trimming cut 0 bases from V and 1 base from J; bases unmatched to any gene: 4. The CDR3 reads CASSLGGSMSYNEQFF. CDR3 DNA: TGTGCCAGCAGCTTGGGCGGGAGTATGTCCTACAATGAGCAGTTCTTC.

J is TRBJ2-5 and V is TRBV7-9; D possibly corresponds to TRBD1 (5 bases). In germline, CDR1 is SEHNR, CDR2 FQNEAQ (reference sequence). The CDR3 has 13 amino acids. Trimming took off 6 bases at V and 0 bases at J, with 8 bases between the two ends. The CDR3 loop is CASRQGDQETQYF. Written as DNA, the CDR3 is TGTGCCAGCAGGCAAGGGGACCAAGAGACCCAGTACTTC.

The V gene is TRBV6-5, the J gene TRBJ1-3; no reliable D call. The germline gives CDR1 MNHEY, CDR2 SVGAGI. Trimming pared 6 bases from V and 0 bases from J, leaving 12 bases between. The CDR3 runs 15 residues. The CDR3 protein is CASSRFTSSGNTIYF. The DNA for the CDR3 is TGTGCCAGCAGCAGGTTTACCTCCTCTGGAAACACCATATATTTT.

The CDR3, as DNA: TGTGCCAGCAGTTTATCGGACACTTCCCCTAATCAGCCCCAGCATTTT. Translated, it gives CASSLSDTSPNQPQHF. The rearrangement uses TRBV28 and TRBJ1-5, with TRBD1 as a possible D gene (5 bases). Between the trimmed V and J ends, which lost 1 base and 4 bases, there was a span of 14 bases. This CDR3 contains 16 residues. Germline lookup yields CDR1 MDHEN and CDR2 SYDVKM. The variable domain in full, with the rest retrieved from reference TRBV28 and TRBJ1-5, is DVKVTQSSRYLVKRTGEKVFLECVQDMDHENMFWYRQDPGLGLRLIYFSYDVKMKEKGDIPEGYSVSREKKERFSLILESASTNQTSMYLCASSLSDTSPNQPQHFGDGTRLSIL.

The chain is built from TRBV28 and TRBJ2-2; TRBD2 matches 11 bases. The CDR3 totals 15 residues. Germline CDR1 MDHEN, CDR2 SYDVKM. J gave up 5 bases and V 6 bases, and 5 bases lay outside the gene matches. The CDR3 DNA is TGTGCCAGCAGGAAACCTAGCGGGAGGACCGGGGAGCTGTTTTTT. Translation: CASRKPSGRTGELFF. Together with reference TRBV28 and TRBJ2-2, the CDR3 gives the full variable domain: DVKVTQSSRYLVKRTGEKVFLECVQDMDHENMFWYRQDPGLGLRLIYFSYDVKMKEKGDIPEGYSVSREKKERFSLILESASTNQTSMYLCASRKPSGRTGELFFGEGSRLTVL.

The chain carries TRBV5-1 and TRBJ2-7; D is possibly TRBD2 (6 bases). This CDR3 has 15 amino acids. The V end was cut by 1 base, the J end by 0 bases, with 11 bases between. The germline CDR1 and CDR2 sequences are SGHRS and YFSETQ. The CDR3 protein is CASSLLAGSSYEQYF. CDR3 in DNA: TGCGCCAGCAGCTTGCTGGCGGGGAGCTCCTACGAGCAGTACTTC.

V usage is TRBV12-5 and J usage is TRBJ2-7, with D possibly TRBD2 on 6 matching bases. In germline, CDR1 is LGHNT, CDR2 FRNRAP. Trimming removed 6 bases at V and 6 bases at J, with 18 bases between. This CDR3 is built from 14 residues. In DNA, the CDR3 is TGTGCTAGTGGCCTCGCGGGGTCGGGGCTCGAGCAGTACTTC. Encoded protein: CASGLAGSGLEQYF.

V gene TRBV6-5 combines with J gene TRBJ1-4; 10 bases map to TRBD1. The CDR3 is 15 residues long. CDR1 and CDR2 from the germline V gene are MNHEY and SVGAGI. V gave up 6 bases and J gave up 8 bases; unmatched junction bases: 9. CDR3 region: CASREGGTGEEKLFF. The CDR3 region has the DNA TGTGCCAGCAGGGAGGGTGGGACAGGGGAGGAAAAACTGTTTTTT.

The genes are TRBV6-1 and TRBJ1-2; perhaps TRBD1 as D (5 bases). Germline V lookup: CDR1 MNHNS, CDR2 SASEGT. The CDR3 runs to 17 residues. The V gene lost 2 bases and the J gene lost 10 bases, with 26 bases spanning the gap. Here the CDR3 DNA reads TGTGCCAGCAGTGAAAGAGGATCGGGCAGGGCAGCGTTTGTCTACACCTTC. Its protein is CASSERGSGRAAFVYTF.

V usage is TRBV6-5 and J usage is TRBJ1-5; no firm D call. The CDR3 length is 13 residues. The V and J ends lost 5 bases and 3 bases respectively, with 8 bases between them. Germline CDR1 MNHEY, CDR2 SVGAGI. CDR3 in amino acids: CASSKQHNQPQHF. DNA of the CDR3: TGTGCCAGCAGTAAACAGCACAATCAGCCCCAGCATTTT.

The chain uses TRBV9 and TRBJ2-3, with D tentatively TRBD2 (6 bases). This CDR3 region has 15 residues. Germline CDR1 is SGDLS and CDR2 is YYNGEE. Deletions cut 1 base from V and 2 bases from J, with 11 bases between. In DNA form, the CDR3 reads TGTGCCAGCAGCGTACTGGGACTTACCACAGATACGCAGTATTTT. This encodes CASSVLGLTTDTQYF.

The chain joins TRBV7-6 to TRBJ2-7; TRBD2 might be the D (6 bases). The CDR3 is made up of 15 amino acids. The germline V and J ends were trimmed by 6 bases and 7 bases, with 22 bases remaining between them. The germline V gene has CDR1 SGHVS and CDR2 FNYEAQ. The CDR3 DNA reads TGTGCCAGCAGTTTAACGGGAGCGTGGGCGGGAGAGCAGTACTTC. The encoded protein is CASSLTGAWAGEQYF.

The chain combines TRBV6-5 with TRBJ2-7, with 12 bases aligning to TRBD1. V lost 6 bases to trimming and J lost 2 bases; unmatched junction nucleotides: 2. Looked up from germline, CDR1 is MNHEY and CDR2 is SVGAGI. This CDR3 has 14 residues. CDR3 residues: CASRGTGGPYEQYF. The CDR3 DNA is TGTGCCAGCAGGGGGACAGGGGGCCCCTACGAGCAGTACTTC.

This chain links TRBV7-9 with TRBJ2-7; weak D call: TRBD2 (6 bases). Between the trimmed V and J ends, which lost 1 base and 3 bases, there was a span of 10 bases. The CDR3 has 14 amino acids. Per the germline V gene, CDR1 is SEHNR and CDR2 is FQNEAQ (reference sequence). The chain's CDR3 is CASSLGGLHYEQYF. The CDR3 DNA follows: TGTGCCAGCAGCTTAGGGGGACTTCACTACGAGCAGTACTTC.

This rearrangement joins TRBV4-2 to TRBJ1-5, with D maybe TRBD1 (5 bases). V shed 4 bases and J shed 0 bases, with 7 bases lying between them. The CDR3 consists of 14 residues. Per germline, CDR1 LGHNA and CDR2 YNFKEQ. The CDR3, as DNA: TGTGCCAGCAGCCTCAGGGTTAGCAATCAGCCCCAGCATTTT. It codes for CASSLRVSNQPQHF.

The rearrangement uses TRBV2 and TRBJ2-2; D is perhaps TRBD2 (5 bases). Deletions cut 8 bases from V and 6 bases from J, with 7 bases between. This CDR3 is built from 11 residues. From germline, CDR1 is SNHLY and CDR2 FYNNEI. CDR3 sequence (DNA): TGTGCCAGCGGGGAGTCCGGGGAGCTGTTTTTT. Its protein product is CASGESGELFF.

The V and J genes are TRBV10-3 and TRBJ1-1, with 7 bases that match TRBD1. The CDR3 is 15 residues long. The V gene's germline CDR1 is ENHRY and CDR2 SYGVKD. V lost 6 bases to trimming and J lost 4 bases; unmatched junction nucleotides: 11. The CDR3 region has the DNA TGTGCCATCAGATCTGTGACAGGGCAGGGCACTGAAGCTTTCTTT. It specifies CAIRSVTGQGTEAFF.